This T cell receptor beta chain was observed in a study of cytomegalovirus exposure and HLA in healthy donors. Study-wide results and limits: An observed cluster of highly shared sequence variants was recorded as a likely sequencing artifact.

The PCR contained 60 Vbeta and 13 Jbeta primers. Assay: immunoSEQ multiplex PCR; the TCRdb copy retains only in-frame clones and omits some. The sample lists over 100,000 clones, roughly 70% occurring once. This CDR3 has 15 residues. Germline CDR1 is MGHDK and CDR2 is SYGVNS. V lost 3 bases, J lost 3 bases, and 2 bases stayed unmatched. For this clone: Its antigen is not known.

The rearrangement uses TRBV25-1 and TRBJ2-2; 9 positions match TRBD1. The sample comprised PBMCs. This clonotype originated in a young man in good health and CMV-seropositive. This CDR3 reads CASSEGDRDTGELFF. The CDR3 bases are TGTGCCAGCAGTGAGGGGGACAGGGACACCGGGGAGCTGTTTTTT. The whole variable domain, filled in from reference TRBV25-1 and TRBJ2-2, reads EADIYQTPRYLVIGTGKKITLECSQTMGHDKMYWYQQDPGMELHLIHYSYGVNSTEKGDLSSESTVSRIRTEHFPLTLESARPSHTSQYLCASSEGDRDTGELFFGEGSRLTVL.